These 15 T cell receptor beta chains originate from one sample sequenced in a study of OX40 agonist ivuxolimab in advanced cancers. This table comes from immunoSEQ multiplex PCR, and its TCRdb copy is limited to in-frame clones, with some not included. The sample includes 25,000 or so clones, roughly three quarters seen only once; the top ten take about 2%. The sample in question was CD4+ or CD8+ T cells sorted from blood, obtained in a trial of the OX40 agonist ivuxolimab. These receptor sequences come from an adult with an advanced solid tumor such as melanoma, head and neck, liver or kidney cancer.

The chain uses TRBV25-1 and TRBJ2-7; a weak D match, TRBD2 (6 bases). CDR3 length: 14 amino acids. V lost 3 bases, J lost 5 bases, and 14 bases lay in between. Per germline, CDR1 MGHDK and CDR2 SYGVNS. The CDR3 DNA is TGTGCCAGCAGTGATGTGGGAGGACGGGACGAGCAGTACTTC. Encoded protein: CASSDVGGRDEQYF.

The chain employs TRBV28 and TRBJ2-5; 9 nucleotides align to TRBD2. The CDR3 loop spans 15 amino acids. V was pared by 3 bases and J by 2 bases, with 4 bases of the junction left unmatched. Looked up from germline, CDR1 is MDHEN and CDR2 is SYDVKM. The CDR3 sequence: CASSFWRGGQETQYF. DNA for the CDR3: TGTGCCAGCAGTTTCTGGCGGGGGGGGCAAGAGACCCAGTACTTC.

The gene calls are TRBV4-2 and TRBJ1-2; 9 bases align to TRBD1. CDR3 length: 15 residues. J gave up 4 bases and V 0 bases, and 3 bases lay outside the gene matches. The germline CDR1 and CDR2 sequences are LGHNA and YNFKEQ. The CDR3 region is CASSQDTGQGYGYTF. CDR3 nucleotide sequence: TGTGCCAGCAGCCAAGATACGGGACAGGGCTATGGCTACACCTTC.

V and J are TRBV20-1 and TRBJ2-4; D not resolved. V was clipped by 2 bases and J by 6 bases, with 5 bases between them. CDR1 and CDR2 from the germline V gene are DFQATT and SNEGSKA (reference sequence). CDR3 length: 11 residues. The CDR3 protein is CSARWRNIQYF. The CDR3 bases are TGCAGTGCTAGATGGAGAAACATTCAGTACTTC.

This chain links TRBV15 with TRBJ2-7; D gene uncertain. Germline values: CDR1 LNHNV, CDR2 YYDKDF (reference sequence). V was pared by 0 bases and J by 4 bases, with 4 bases between. The CDR3 has 12 residues. CDR3 nucleotide sequence: TGTGCCACCAGCAGAGATGGTTACGAGCAGTACTTC. Translating gives CATSRDGYEQYF.

This sequence joins TRBV29-1 and TRBJ2-5, with 7 bases that match TRBD1. J was trimmed by 5 bases and V by 4 bases; bases with no gene match: 10. Germline CDR1 is SQVTM and CDR2 is ANQGSEA. This CDR3 comprises 14 residues. The CDR3 nucleotides are TGCAGCGTTGCAAACACAGGGGACAGCGAGACCCAGTACTTC. It encodes CSVANTGDSETQYF. The whole variable domain, remainder taken from reference TRBV29-1 and TRBJ2-5, is SAVISQKPSRDICQRGTSLTIQCQVDSQVTMMFWYRQQPGQSLTLIATANQGSEATYESGFVIDKFPISRPNLTFSTLTVSNMSPEDSSIYLCSVANTGDSETQYFGPGTRLLVL.

The rearrangement joins TRBV7-2 to TRBJ1-2, with D maybe TRBD1 (5 bases). This CDR3 contains 12 residues. Germline-derived CDR1 and CDR2 are SGHTA and FQGNSA. Trimming took 4 bases from V and 10 from J, leaving 13 bases between them. CDR3: CASSSPDRFYTF. The CDR3 nucleotides are TGTGCCAGCAGCTCTCCCGACAGATTCTACACCTTC.

This clone appeared once. The J gene is TRBJ2-2, the V gene TRBV18, with D unclear. Germline assignment: CDR1 KGHSH and CDR2 LQKENI. The CDR3 loop spans 17 amino acids. V gave up 2 bases and J gave up 2 bases, with 15 bases separating them. CDR3 amino acids: CASSPWSITGNTGELFF. In DNA form, the CDR3 reads TGTGCCAGCTCACCATGGAGCATAACTGGCAACACCGGGGAGCTGTTTTTT.

The genes are TRBV7-3 and TRBJ2-2; D perhaps matches TRBD1 (5 bases). CDR1 and CDR2 from the germline V gene are SGHTA and FQGTGA. The CDR3 is made up of 16 amino acids. V lost 2 bases and J 1 base, leaving 11 bases between the germline ends. In DNA form, the CDR3 reads TGTGCCAGCAGCTTATTTTTAAGGGGGAACACCGGGGAGCTGTTTTTT. Residues: CASSLFLRGNTGELFF.

The rearrangement links TRBV19 to TRBJ1-6; TRBD1 matches 7 bases. The CDR3 spans 15 residues. Losses at the gene ends were 4 bases for V and 10 bases for J; bases not matched to a gene: 10. From germline, CDR1 is LNHDA and CDR2 SQIVND (reference sequence). CDR3 sequence: CASSTGQVSSSPLHF. CDR3 DNA sequence: TGTGCCAGTAGTACTGGACAGGTCAGCTCGTCACCCCTCCACTTT.

The V call is TRBV19, the J call TRBJ1-5, with a tentative D call TRBD1 (5 bases). Germline CDR1 is LNHDA and CDR2 is SQIVND (reference sequence). Trimming stripped 5 bases from V and 6 bases from J, with 14 bases between. The CDR3 contains 14 residues. The chain's CDR3 is CASSLAGSSQPQHF. The DNA of the CDR3 is TGTGCCAGTAGTCTTGCAGGGTCGAGTCAGCCCCAGCATTTT.

The chain uses TRBV18 and TRBJ1-4; D is perhaps TRBD1 (5 bases). V was shortened by 2 bases and J by 8 bases, with 15 bases between the two germline ends. Germline V gives CDR1 KGHSH, CDR2 LQKENI. The CDR3 is made up of 15 amino acids. In nucleotides, the CDR3 is TGTGCCAGCTCACCAAGCTTGGCAGGGATAGAAAAACTGTTTTTT. It encodes CASSPSLAGIEKLFF. The variable domain in full, with the rest retrieved from reference TRBV18 and TRBJ1-4, is NAGVMQNPRHLVRRRGQEARLRCSPMKGHSHVYWYRQLPEEGLKFMVYLQKENIIDESGMPKERFSAEFPKEGPSILRIQQVVRGDSAAYFCASSPSLAGIEKLFFGSGTQLSVL.

This clone was found a few times. V usage is TRBV7-9 and J usage is TRBJ1-1, with D maybe TRBD1 (6 bases). This CDR3 region has 15 residues. CDR1 is SEHNR, CDR2 FQNEAQ, per germline (reference sequence). Between the trimmed V and J ends, which lost 2 bases and 4 bases, there was a span of 14 bases. CDR3 amino acids: CASSLRGGGSTEAFF. CDR3 DNA sequence: TGTGCCAGCAGCTTAAGAGGGGGAGGGTCCACTGAAGCTTTCTTT.

The table lists this clone with a few counts. V and J are TRBV19 and TRBJ2-3; 7 bases agree with TRBD1. The V gene's germline CDR1 is LNHDA and CDR2 SQIVND (reference sequence). CDR3 length: 13 residues. V shed 8 bases, J shed 2 bases, and the junction held 4 bases outside the gene matches. The chain's CDR3 is CASSGQLTDTQYF. CDR3 DNA sequence: TGTGCCAGTTCGGGACAGCTCACAGATACGCAGTATTTT.

This chain links TRBV19 with TRBJ1-5; 8 bases are a match to TRBD1. With 5 bases clipped from V and 1 base from J, the junction kept 4 bases outside the gene matches. This CDR3 region has 15 residues. From germline, CDR1 is LNHDA and CDR2 SQIVND (reference sequence). The CDR3 is CASSWTGSSNQPQHF. CDR3 DNA sequence: TGTGCCAGTAGTTGGACAGGGTCAAGCAATCAGCCCCAGCATTTT.